This T cell receptor beta chain was recorded in a study of identical twins. Study-level points and caveats: Twins shared out-of-frame alpha sequences with excess low generation probability. Insertion counts were lower in abundant cord blood beta clonotypes, a trend that memory repertoires did not show. The authors noted that invariant MAIT and iNKT cells could partly confound zero-insertion analyses.

Germline CDR1 and CDR2: SGHTA and FQGNSA. The CDR3 spans 16 residues. V lost 1 base and J 6 bases, leaving 16 bases between the germline ends. To note about this clonotype: Its antigen is undetermined.

Via MiXCR, TCRdb re-called the 5' RACE reads, giving one row per CDR3 protein. The sample carries roughly 1.6 million distinct CDR3 sequences, 32% recorded once. The sequenced sample consisted of cord blood. The TCR was taken from a newborn girl in good health. The chain joins TRBV7-2 to TRBJ2-1; D not certain. CDR3 bases: TGTGCCAGCAGCTTAGATACCGGGCCGGGCGGCAATGAGCAGTTCTTC. It codes for CASSLDTGPGGNEQFF.